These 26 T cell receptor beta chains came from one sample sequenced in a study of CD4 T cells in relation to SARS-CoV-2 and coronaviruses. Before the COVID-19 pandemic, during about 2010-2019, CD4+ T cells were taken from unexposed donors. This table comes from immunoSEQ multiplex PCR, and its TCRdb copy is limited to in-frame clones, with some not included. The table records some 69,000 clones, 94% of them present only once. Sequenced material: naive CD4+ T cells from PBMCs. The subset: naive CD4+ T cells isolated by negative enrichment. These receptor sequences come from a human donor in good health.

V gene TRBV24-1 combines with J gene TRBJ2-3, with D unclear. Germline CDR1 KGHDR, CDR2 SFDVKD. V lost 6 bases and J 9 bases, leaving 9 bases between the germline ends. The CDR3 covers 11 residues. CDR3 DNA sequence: TGTGCCACCAGTACTTCGAGGACGCAGTATTTT. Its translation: CATSTSRTQYF.

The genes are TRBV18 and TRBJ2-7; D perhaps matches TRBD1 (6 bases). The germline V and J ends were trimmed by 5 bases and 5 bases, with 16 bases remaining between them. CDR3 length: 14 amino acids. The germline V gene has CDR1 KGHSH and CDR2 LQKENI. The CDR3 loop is CASSFLNRAHEQYF. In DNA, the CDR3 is TGTGCCAGCTCATTCCTTAACAGGGCCCACGAGCAGTACTTC. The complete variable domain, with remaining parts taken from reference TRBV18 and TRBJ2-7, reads NAGVMQNPRHLVRRRGQEARLRCSPMKGHSHVYWYRQLPEEGLKFMVYLQKENIIDESGMPKERFSAEFPKEGPSILRIQQVVRGDSAAYFCASSFLNRAHEQYFGPGTRLTVT.

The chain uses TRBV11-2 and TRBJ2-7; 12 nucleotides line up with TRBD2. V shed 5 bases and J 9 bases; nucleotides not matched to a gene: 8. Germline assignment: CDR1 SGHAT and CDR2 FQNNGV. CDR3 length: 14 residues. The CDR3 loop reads CASSPGTSGFGQYF. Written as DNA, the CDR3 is TGTGCCAGCAGCCCCGGGACTAGCGGGTTTGGGCAGTACTTC. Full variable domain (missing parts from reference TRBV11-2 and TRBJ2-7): EAGVAQSPRYKIIEKRQSVAFWCNPISGHATLYWYQQILGQGPKLLIQFQNNGVVDDSQLPKDRFSAERLKGVDSTLKIQPAKLEDSAVYLCASSPGTSGFGQYFGPGTRLTVT.

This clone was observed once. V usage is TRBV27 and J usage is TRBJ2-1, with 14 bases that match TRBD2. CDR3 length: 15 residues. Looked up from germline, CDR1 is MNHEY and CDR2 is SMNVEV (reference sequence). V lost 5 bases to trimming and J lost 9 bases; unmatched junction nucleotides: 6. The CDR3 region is CASSGLAGGSGEQFF. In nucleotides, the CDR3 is TGTGCCAGCAGTGGACTAGCGGGAGGATCCGGTGAGCAGTTCTTC.

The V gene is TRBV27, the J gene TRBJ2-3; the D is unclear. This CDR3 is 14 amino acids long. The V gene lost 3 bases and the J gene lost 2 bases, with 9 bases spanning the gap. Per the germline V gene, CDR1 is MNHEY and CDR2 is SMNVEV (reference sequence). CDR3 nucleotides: TGTGCCAGCAGTTTTTGGACGGCCACAGATACGCAGTATTTT. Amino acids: CASSFWTATDTQYF.

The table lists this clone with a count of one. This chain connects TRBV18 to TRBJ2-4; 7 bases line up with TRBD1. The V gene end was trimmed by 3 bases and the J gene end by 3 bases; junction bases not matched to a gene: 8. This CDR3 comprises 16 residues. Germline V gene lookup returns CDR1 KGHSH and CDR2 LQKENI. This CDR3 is CASSPVQGTVKNIQYF. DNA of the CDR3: TGTGCCAGCTCACCCGTTCAGGGGACAGTCAAAAACATTCAGTACTTC.

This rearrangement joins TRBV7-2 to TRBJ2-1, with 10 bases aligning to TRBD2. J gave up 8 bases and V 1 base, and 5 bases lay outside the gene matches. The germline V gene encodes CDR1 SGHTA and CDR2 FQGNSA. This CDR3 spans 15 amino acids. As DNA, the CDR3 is TGTGCCAGCAGCTTAGAAAGCGGGAGGGCCCATGAGCAGTTCTTC. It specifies CASSLESGRAHEQFF.

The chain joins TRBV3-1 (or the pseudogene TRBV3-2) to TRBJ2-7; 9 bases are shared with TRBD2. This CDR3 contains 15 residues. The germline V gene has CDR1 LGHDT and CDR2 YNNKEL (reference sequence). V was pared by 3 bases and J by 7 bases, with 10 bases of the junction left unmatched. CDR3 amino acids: CASSHQLAGSREQYF. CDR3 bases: TGTGCCAGCAGCCATCAACTAGCGGGCTCTCGAGAGCAGTACTTC.

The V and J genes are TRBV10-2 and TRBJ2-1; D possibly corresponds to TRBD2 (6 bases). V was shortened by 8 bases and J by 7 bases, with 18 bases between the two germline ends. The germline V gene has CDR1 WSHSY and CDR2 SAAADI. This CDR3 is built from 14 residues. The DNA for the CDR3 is TGCGCCAGCGCCCTTAGCGGCCTGAGGAATGAGCAGTTCTTC. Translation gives CASALSGLRNEQFF.

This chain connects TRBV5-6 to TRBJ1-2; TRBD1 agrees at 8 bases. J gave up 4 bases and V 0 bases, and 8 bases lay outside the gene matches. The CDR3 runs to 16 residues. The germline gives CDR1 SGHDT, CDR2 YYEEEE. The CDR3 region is CASSLGTGKSVYGYTF. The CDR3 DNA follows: TGTGCCAGCAGCTTGGGGACAGGGAAATCTGTCTATGGCTACACCTTC.

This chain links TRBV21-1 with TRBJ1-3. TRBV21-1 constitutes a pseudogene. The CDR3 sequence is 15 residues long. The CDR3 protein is CASSAGTGTGNTIYF. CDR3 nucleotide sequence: TGTGCCAGCAGCGCAGGGACGGGGACTGGAAACACCATATATTTT.

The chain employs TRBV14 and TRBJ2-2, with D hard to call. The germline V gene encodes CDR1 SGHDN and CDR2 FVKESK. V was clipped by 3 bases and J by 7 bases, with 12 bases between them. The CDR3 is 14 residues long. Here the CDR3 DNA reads TGTGCCAGCAGCCACCTCCTAGTGAGCGGGGAGCTGTTTTTT. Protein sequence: CASSHLLVSGELFF.

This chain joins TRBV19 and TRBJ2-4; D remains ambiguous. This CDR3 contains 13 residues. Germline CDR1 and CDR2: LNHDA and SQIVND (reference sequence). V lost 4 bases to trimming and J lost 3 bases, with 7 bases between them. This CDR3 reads CASSTYRKNIQYF. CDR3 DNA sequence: TGTGCCAGTAGTACTTACCGCAAAAACATTCAGTACTTC.

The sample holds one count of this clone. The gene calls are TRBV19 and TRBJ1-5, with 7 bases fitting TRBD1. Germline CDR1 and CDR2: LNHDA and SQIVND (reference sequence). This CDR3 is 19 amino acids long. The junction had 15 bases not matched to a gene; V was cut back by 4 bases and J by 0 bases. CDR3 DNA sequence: TGTGCCAGTAGTACCCGGACAGGCCGAATGGGGGGTAGCAATCAGCCCCAGCATTTT. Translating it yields CASSTRTGRMGGSNQPQHF.

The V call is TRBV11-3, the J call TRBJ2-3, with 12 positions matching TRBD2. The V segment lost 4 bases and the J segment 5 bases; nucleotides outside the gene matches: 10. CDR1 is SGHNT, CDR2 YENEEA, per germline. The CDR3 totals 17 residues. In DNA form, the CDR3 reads TGTGCCAGCAGCTCCAACAGACTAGCGGGAGTAGGAGATACGCAGTATTTT. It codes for CASSSNRLAGVGDTQYF.

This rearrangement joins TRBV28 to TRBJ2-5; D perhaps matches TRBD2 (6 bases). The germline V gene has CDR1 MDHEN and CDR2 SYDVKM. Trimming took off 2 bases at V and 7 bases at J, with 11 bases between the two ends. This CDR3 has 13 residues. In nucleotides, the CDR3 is TGTGCCAGCAGTTTAAACCCCGGGGGGACCCAGTACTTC. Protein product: CASSLNPGGTQYF.

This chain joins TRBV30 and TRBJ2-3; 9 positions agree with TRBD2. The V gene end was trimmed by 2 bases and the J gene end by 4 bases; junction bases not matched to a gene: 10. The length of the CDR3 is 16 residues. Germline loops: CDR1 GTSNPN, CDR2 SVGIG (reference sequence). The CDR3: CAWSRTRTSVADTQYF. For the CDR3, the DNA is TGTGCCTGGAGTCGAACCCGGACTAGCGTCGCAGATACGCAGTATTTT.

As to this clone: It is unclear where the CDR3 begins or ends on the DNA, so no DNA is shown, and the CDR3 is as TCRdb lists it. CDR3: CASSKAGFGTGSYNEQFF. The chain links TRBV21-1 to TRBJ2-1; no DNA check was done on the table's D call, TRBD1. TRBV21-1 is assigned pseudogene status. The CDR3 adds up to 18 amino acids, both ends counted.

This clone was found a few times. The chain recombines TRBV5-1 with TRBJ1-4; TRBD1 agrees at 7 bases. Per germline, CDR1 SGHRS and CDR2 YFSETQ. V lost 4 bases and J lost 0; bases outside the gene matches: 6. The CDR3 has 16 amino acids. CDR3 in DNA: TGCGCCAGCAGCCAGGGACAGTTTGCAACTAATGAAAAACTGTTTTTT. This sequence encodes CASSQGQFATNEKLFF.

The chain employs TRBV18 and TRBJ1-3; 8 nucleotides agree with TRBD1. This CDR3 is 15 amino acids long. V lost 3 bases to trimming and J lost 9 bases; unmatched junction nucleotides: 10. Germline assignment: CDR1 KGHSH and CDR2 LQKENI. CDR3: CASSPTDRAGVTIYF. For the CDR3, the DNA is TGTGCCAGCTCACCTACGGACAGGGCCGGAGTCACCATATATTTT.

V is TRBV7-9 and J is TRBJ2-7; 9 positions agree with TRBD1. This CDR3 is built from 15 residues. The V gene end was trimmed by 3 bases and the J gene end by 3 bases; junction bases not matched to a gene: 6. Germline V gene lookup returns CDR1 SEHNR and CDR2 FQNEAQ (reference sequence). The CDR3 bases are TGTGCCAGCAGCTTTGGGGGGGACAGGGTCTACGAGCAGTACTTC. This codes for CASSFGGDRVYEQYF. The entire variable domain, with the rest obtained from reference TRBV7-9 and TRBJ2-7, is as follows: DTGVSQNPRHKITKRGQNVTFRCDPISEHNRLYWYRQTLGQGPEFLTYFQNEAQLEKSRLLSDRFSAERPKGSFSTLEIQRTEQGDSAMYLCASSFGGDRVYEQYFGPGTRLTVT.

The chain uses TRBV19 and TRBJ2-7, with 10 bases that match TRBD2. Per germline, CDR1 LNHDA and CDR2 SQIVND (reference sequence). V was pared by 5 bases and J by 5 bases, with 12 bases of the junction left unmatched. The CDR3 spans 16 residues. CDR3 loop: CASSPSGRTIGHEQYF. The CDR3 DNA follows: TGTGCCAGTAGTCCTAGCGGGAGAACTATTGGCCACGAGCAGTACTTC.

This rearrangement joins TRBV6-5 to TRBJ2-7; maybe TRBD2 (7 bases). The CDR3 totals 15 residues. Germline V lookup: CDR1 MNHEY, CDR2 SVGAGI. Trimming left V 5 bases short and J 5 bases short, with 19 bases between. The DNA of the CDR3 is TGTGCCAGCAGTATTGTTGGGGGGGCGAACCACGAGCAGTACTTC. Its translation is CASSIVGGANHEQYF.

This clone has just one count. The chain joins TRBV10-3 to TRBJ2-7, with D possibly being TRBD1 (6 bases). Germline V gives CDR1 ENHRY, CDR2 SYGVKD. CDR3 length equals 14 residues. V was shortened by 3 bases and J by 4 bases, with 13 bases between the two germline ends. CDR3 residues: CAISDGQGSYEQYF. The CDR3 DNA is TGTGCCATCAGTGATGGGCAGGGGAGTTACGAGCAGTACTTC.

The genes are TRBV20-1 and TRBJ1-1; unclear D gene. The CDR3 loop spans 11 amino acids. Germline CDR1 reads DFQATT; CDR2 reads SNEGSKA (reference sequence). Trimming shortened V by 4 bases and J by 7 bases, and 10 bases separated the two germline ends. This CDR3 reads CSANQAYEAFF. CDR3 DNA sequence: TGCAGTGCTAACCAAGCATATGAAGCTTTCTTT.

The CDR3 region has the DNA TGTGCCAGTATTCAGGGACAGGGGAGAGGGAACACTGAAGCTTTCTTT. Its translation is CASIQGQGRGNTEAFF. The V call is TRBV19, the J call TRBJ1-1; 10 bases fit TRBD1. V lost 7 bases to trimming and J lost 1 base; unmatched junction nucleotides: 9. Germline lookup yields CDR1 LNHDA and CDR2 SQIVND (reference sequence). This CDR3 has 16 residues.